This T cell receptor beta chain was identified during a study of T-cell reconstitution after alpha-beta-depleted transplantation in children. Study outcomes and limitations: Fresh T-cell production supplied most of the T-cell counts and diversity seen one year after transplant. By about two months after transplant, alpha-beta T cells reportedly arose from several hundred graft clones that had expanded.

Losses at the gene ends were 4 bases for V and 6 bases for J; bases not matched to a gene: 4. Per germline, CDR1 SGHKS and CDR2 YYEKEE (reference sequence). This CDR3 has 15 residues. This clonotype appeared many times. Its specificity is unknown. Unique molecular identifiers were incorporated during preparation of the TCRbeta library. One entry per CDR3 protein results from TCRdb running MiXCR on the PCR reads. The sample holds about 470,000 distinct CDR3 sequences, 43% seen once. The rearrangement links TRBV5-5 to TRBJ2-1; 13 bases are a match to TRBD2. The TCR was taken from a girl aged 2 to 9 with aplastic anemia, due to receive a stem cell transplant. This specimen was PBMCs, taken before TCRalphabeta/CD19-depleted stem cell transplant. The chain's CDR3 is CASSTRTSGSNEQFF. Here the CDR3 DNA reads TGTGCCAGCAGCACCCGGACTAGCGGGAGCAATGAGCAGTTCTTC.